The 31 T cell receptor beta chains given below trace back to one sample, sequenced in a study of blood T cell repertoires in COVID-19. Clones were read by immunoSEQ multiplex PCR, and TCRdb kept only the in-frame ones, dropping some. Among some 130,000 clones listed, 70% to 90% were seen once. Sequencing used PBMCs or T cells enriched from blood (not recorded which). These TCRs come from a woman aged 45 to 65 who had recovered from COVID-19.

The chain uses TRBV5-1 and TRBJ2-3, with no clear D. Between the trimmed V and J ends, which lost 5 bases and 3 bases, there was a span of 10 bases. This CDR3 region has 13 residues. Germline lookup yields CDR1 SGHRS and CDR2 YFSETQ. CDR3 region: CASSLRQTDTQYF. CDR3 in DNA: TGCGCCAGCAGTTTAAGACAAACAGATACGCAGTATTTT.

The chain recombines TRBV9 with TRBJ2-3; D might be TRBD2 (7 bases). The length of the CDR3 is 16 residues. Germline lookup yields CDR1 SGDLS and CDR2 YYNGEE. V lost 2 bases to trimming and J lost 6 bases, with 19 bases between them. The CDR3 protein is CASSVGGRGRGDTQYF. CDR3 sequence (DNA): TGTGCCAGCAGCGTGGGAGGGCGGGGGCGCGGGGATACGCAGTATTTT.

This clone has a handful of counts. The chain combines TRBV10-1 with TRBJ1-6; 10 nucleotides align to TRBD1. J was trimmed by 10 bases and V by 5 bases; bases with no gene match: 8. CDR1 is WNHNN and CDR2 is SYGVQD in the germline V gene (reference sequence). The length of the CDR3 is 15 residues. CDR3 nucleotides: TGCGCCAGCAGTAGCACCGGGACAGGGGAATCACCCCTCCACTTT. This codes for CASSSTGTGESPLHF.

This chain links TRBV18 with TRBJ1-5; D ambiguous. This CDR3 region has 13 residues. Germline CDR1 and CDR2: KGHSH and LQKENI. The germline V and J ends were trimmed by 3 bases and 7 bases, with 10 bases remaining between them. DNA for the CDR3: TGTGCCAGCTCACCTGGGGAGATCCAGCCCCAGCATTTT. Encoded protein: CASSPGEIQPQHF.

The V call is TRBV27, the J call TRBJ1-1; 9 nucleotides line up with TRBD1. The CDR3 length is 17 residues. J gave up 0 bases and V 8 bases, and 13 bases lay outside the gene matches. Germline CDR1 and CDR2: MNHEY and SMNVEV (reference sequence). Here the CDR3 DNA reads TGTGCCAGCGGGAAACAGGGGGCGGACCACATGAACACTGAAGCTTTCTTT. Residues: CASGKQGADHMNTEAFF.

The gene calls are TRBV5-1 and TRBJ2-2; D is unresolved. The V gene lost 0 bases and the J gene lost 1 base, with 4 bases spanning the gap. CDR3 length: 14 amino acids. Germline loops: CDR1 SGHRS, CDR2 YFSETQ. In DNA form, the CDR3 reads TGCGCCAGCAGCTTGGAACAGAACACCGGGGAGCTGTTTTTT. Its translation is CASSLEQNTGELFF.

The chain recombines TRBV4-3 with TRBJ2-2, with 7 positions matching TRBD1. Per germline, CDR1 LGHNA and CDR2 YSLEER. This CDR3 has 16 amino acids. J gave up 4 bases and V 1 base, and 6 bases lay outside the gene matches. The CDR3 here is CASSQATGVVTGELFF. CDR3 coding DNA: TGCGCCAGCAGCCAAGCCACAGGGGTGGTCACCGGGGAGCTGTTTTTT.

This chain connects TRBV4-1 to TRBJ2-7; D gene uncertain. Germline V CDR1 and CDR2: MGHRA, YSYEKL. This CDR3 comprises 12 residues. Trimming removed 1 base from V and 3 bases from J, with 4 bases in between. The DNA of the CDR3 is TGCGCCAGCAGCCAAGCGGGCTACGAGCAGTACTTC. Its translation is CASSQAGYEQYF.

This clone was seen only once. V and J are TRBV5-1 and TRBJ1-2, with TRBD1 identical over 7 bases. The germline V gene encodes CDR1 SGHRS and CDR2 YFSETQ. The CDR3 has 15 residues. J was trimmed by 2 bases and V by 0 bases; bases with no gene match: 4. The CDR3 coding sequence is TGCGCCAGCAGCTTGGGGCAGGGGGTAAACTATGGCTACACCTTC. It codes for CASSLGQGVNYGYTF. Complete variable domain (other parts from reference TRBV5-1 and TRBJ1-2): KAGVTQTPRYLIKTRGQQVTLSCSPISGHRSVSWYQQTPGQGLQFLFEYFSETQRNKGNFPGRFSGRQFSNSRSEMNVSTLELGDSALYLCASSLGQGVNYGYTFGSGTRLTVV.

The CDR3 DNA reads as TGTGCCAGCAGCTACTTAGGGGGAATCTATGGCTACACCTTC. It specifies CASSYLGGIYGYTF. This chain joins TRBV11-2 and TRBJ1-2; D might be TRBD1 (6 bases). Germline lookup yields CDR1 SGHAT and CDR2 FQNNGV. The CDR3 runs to 14 residues. V was trimmed by 4 bases and J by 4 bases, leaving 13 bases between them.

This chain uses TRBV5-8 with TRBJ1-3, with D maybe TRBD1 (5 bases). The V and J ends lost 4 bases and 2 bases respectively, with 13 bases between them. The CDR3 runs to 15 residues. The germline CDR1 and CDR2 sequences are SGHTS and YDEGEE. The DNA for the CDR3 is TGTGCCAGCAGCAGGGGACTGTCCCCTGGAAACACCATATATTTT. Translation: CASSRGLSPGNTIYF.

V usage is TRBV29-1 and J usage is TRBJ2-2, with D perhaps TRBD2 (5 bases). Trimming pared 7 bases from V and 4 bases from J, leaving 7 bases between. The CDR3 is 11 residues long. The V gene's germline CDR1 is SQVTM and CDR2 ANQGSEA. CDR3 nucleotides: TGCAGCGCCCTAGCCACCGGGGAGCTGTTTTTT. Its translation is CSALATGELFF.

This clone has only a few counts. The chain employs TRBV2 and TRBJ1-5; 7 nucleotides align to TRBD1. The J segment lost 6 bases and the V segment lost 10 bases, leaving 9 bases of the junction unmatched. This CDR3 contains 13 residues. The germline V gene encodes CDR1 SNHLY and CDR2 FYNNEI. The CDR3 spells CAMGAGGLQPQHF. The DNA for the CDR3 is TGTGCCATGGGGGCAGGGGGGCTTCAGCCCCAGCATTTT.

The chain recombines TRBV6-5 with TRBJ1-3, with D possibly matching TRBD1 (5 bases). V lost 2 bases and J 0 bases, leaving 11 bases between the germline ends. The CDR3 length is 16 residues. Germline V lookup: CDR1 MNHEY, CDR2 SVGAGI. The CDR3 sequence is CASSYTQGYSGNTIYF. The DNA of the CDR3 is TGTGCCAGCAGTTACACCCAGGGATACTCTGGAAACACCATATATTTT.

This chain joins TRBV10-3 and TRBJ1-3, with D unresolved. The CDR3 extends over 15 amino acids. Germline CDR1 reads ENHRY; CDR2 reads SYGVKD. V was pared by 3 bases and J by 2 bases, with 11 bases between. Here the CDR3 reads CAISDELFTGNTIYF. The CDR3 nucleotides are TGTGCCATCAGTGACGAGTTGTTTACTGGAAACACCATATATTTT.

The chain has TRBV5-6 and TRBJ2-7, with D uncertain. Germline V CDR1 and CDR2: SGHDT, YYEEEE. This CDR3 is built from 12 residues. V was shortened by 4 bases and J by 2 bases, with 7 bases between the two germline ends. The CDR3 here is CASSVATYEQYF. The CDR3 bases are TGTGCCAGCAGCGTCGCGACCTACGAGCAGTACTTC.

The V and J genes are TRBV5-1 and TRBJ1-2, with a tentative D call TRBD1 (5 bases). V gave up 0 bases and J gave up 4 bases, with 10 bases separating them. The CDR3 has 14 residues. Germline lookup yields CDR1 SGHRS and CDR2 YFSETQ. The chain's CDR3 is CASSLAGVGYGYTF. The CDR3 nucleotides read TGCGCCAGCAGCTTGGCGGGGGTTGGCTATGGCTACACCTTC.

This clone has a single count. The chain carries TRBV7-9 and TRBJ1-5; D gene uncertain. Germline V gives CDR1 SEHNR, CDR2 FQNEAQ (reference sequence). The CDR3 spans 14 residues. Trimming stripped 5 bases from V and 2 bases from J, with 10 bases between. In DNA form, the CDR3 reads TGTGCCAGCAGCCATGACACCCGCAATCAGCCCCAGCATTTT. It translates to CASSHDTRNQPQHF.

This sequence joins TRBV10-3 and TRBJ1-2; D is unclear. The germline V gene encodes CDR1 ENHRY and CDR2 SYGVKD. Between the trimmed V and J ends, which lost 4 bases and 5 bases, there was a span of 14 bases. This CDR3 is 14 amino acids long. CDR3 sequence: CAISASQWEYGYTF. CDR3 coding DNA: TGTGCCATCAGTGCTTCTCAATGGGAGTATGGCTACACCTTC.

The chain carries TRBV5-4 and TRBJ2-1; 7 bases are a match to TRBD2. V trimming: 0 bases; J trimming: 4 bases; junction bases outside the gene matches: 4. CDR1 and CDR2 from the germline V gene are SGHNT and YYREEE (reference sequence). The CDR3 contains 15 residues. CDR3 in DNA: TGTGCCAGCAGCTTGGTCTCGGGGGGTTACAATGAGCAGTTCTTC. Its translation: CASSLVSGGYNEQFF.

This chain's CDR3 is CASSQGLFEQDPYEQYF. The DNA of the CDR3 is TGTGCCAGCAGCCAAGGGCTTTTTGAACAGGACCCCTACGAGCAGTACTTC. This rearrangement joins TRBV3-1 (or the pseudogene TRBV3-2) to TRBJ2-7, with D tentatively TRBD1 (5 bases). CDR1 is LGHDT and CDR2 is YNNKEL in the germline V gene (reference sequence). V gave up 1 base and J gave up 2 bases, with 18 bases separating them. The CDR3 is 17 amino acids.

The chain carries TRBV5-1 and TRBJ2-5, with 9 bases lining up with TRBD2. Germline assignment: CDR1 SGHRS and CDR2 YFSETQ. This CDR3 spans 16 amino acids. V lost 1 base, J lost 1 base, and 5 bases stayed unmatched. The CDR3 DNA reads TGCGCCAGCAGCTTGCAAGGACTAGCGCCCCAAGAGACCCAGTACTTC. This codes for CASSLQGLAPQETQYF. The variable domain in full, completed from reference TRBV5-1 and TRBJ2-5, reads KAGVTQTPRYLIKTRGQQVTLSCSPISGHRSVSWYQQTPGQGLQFLFEYFSETQRNKGNFPGRFSGRQFSNSRSEMNVSTLELGDSALYLCASSLQGLAPQETQYFGPGTRLLVL.

The chain joins TRBV5-4 to TRBJ1-5; 9 bases line up with TRBD1. J lost 9 bases, V lost 0 bases, and 7 bases had no gene match. Looked up from germline, CDR1 is SGHNT and CDR2 is YYREEE (reference sequence). There are 15 residues in the CDR3. CDR3 sequence reads: CASSLGGQGAGPQHF. DNA of the CDR3: TGTGCCAGCAGCTTGGGGGGACAGGGCGCTGGGCCCCAGCATTTT.

This rearrangement joins TRBV7-8 to TRBJ2-7; D may be TRBD1 (5 bases). The V end was cut by 1 base, the J end by 4 bases, with 8 bases between. The CDR3 sequence is 13 residues long. Germline V lookup: CDR1 SGHVS, CDR2 FQNEAQ. CDR3 amino acids: CASSLDSGYEQYF. DNA for the CDR3: TGTGCCAGCAGCTTAGATTCAGGGTACGAGCAGTACTTC.

This rearrangement joins TRBV11-2 to TRBJ2-3, with 10 bases aligning to TRBD2. CDR3 length: 16 residues. The V gene end was trimmed by 4 bases and the J gene end by 0 bases; junction bases not matched to a gene: 4. Per the germline V gene, CDR1 is SGHAT and CDR2 is FQNNGV. The CDR3 DNA follows: TGTGCCAGCAGCTGGGGGACTAGCGTTAGCACAGATACGCAGTATTTT. Encoded protein: CASSWGTSVSTDTQYF. Combining the CDR3 with reference TRBV11-2 and TRBJ2-3 gives the whole variable domain EAGVAQSPRYKIIEKRQSVAFWCNPISGHATLYWYQQILGQGPKLLIQFQNNGVVDDSQLPKDRFSAERLKGVDSTLKIQPAKLEDSAVYLCASSWGTSVSTDTQYFGPGTRLTVL.

The rearrangement joins TRBV7-2 to TRBJ2-2; TRBD2 matches 7 bases. The J segment lost 0 bases and the V segment lost 5 bases, leaving 6 bases of the junction unmatched. This CDR3 comprises 16 residues. Germline CDR1 SGHTA, CDR2 FQGNSA. CDR3 nucleotide sequence: TGTGCCAGCAGCAGCCTGGGGGGGACGAACACCGGGGAGCTGTTTTTT. Its protein is CASSSLGGTNTGELFF.

This chain joins TRBV11-3 and TRBJ2-7, with 7 bases identical to TRBD1. The V gene's germline CDR1 is SGHNT and CDR2 YENEEA. Germline trimming cut 5 bases from V and 2 bases from J; bases unmatched to any gene: 6. This CDR3 is 14 amino acids long. CDR3 residues: CASSLFGTAYEQYF. The CDR3 nucleotides read TGTGCCAGCAGCCTATTCGGGACAGCCTACGAGCAGTACTTC.

V usage is TRBV28 and J usage is TRBJ1-6; TRBD1 matches 8 bases. The J segment lost 9 bases and the V segment lost 4 bases, leaving 8 bases of the junction unmatched. CDR3 length: 15 residues. Germline V gene data show CDR1 as MDHEN and CDR2 as SYDVKM. In DNA form, the CDR3 reads TGTGCCAGCAGTTCTCCACAGGGGGGAGGTTCACCCCTCCACTTT. As protein: CASSSPQGGGSPLHF.

This clone occurred once. The CDR3 loop is CSVGGQGSYNEQFF. CDR3 DNA: TGCAGCGTTGGGGGACAGGGCTCCTACAATGAGCAGTTCTTC. The chain combines TRBV29-1 with TRBJ2-1; 9 bases align to TRBD1. Germline-derived CDR1 and CDR2 are SQVTM and ANQGSEA. The CDR3 sequence is 14 residues long. V was clipped by 4 bases and J by 0 bases; unmatched bases: 1.

The chain combines TRBV4-1 with TRBJ2-1, with 9 nucleotides matching TRBD1. The V gene's germline CDR1 is MGHRA and CDR2 YSYEKL. J gave up 5 bases and V 2 bases, and 10 bases lay outside the gene matches. The CDR3 loop spans 17 amino acids. CDR3 DNA sequence: TGCGCCAGCAGCCAATACGAGGGACAGGGACCAAACAATGAGCAGTTCTTC. The encoded protein is CASSQYEGQGPNNEQFF.

This chain joins TRBV27 and TRBJ2-5; a weak D match, TRBD1 (6 bases). The CDR3 length is 16 residues. V was pared by 3 bases and J by 7 bases, with 21 bases between. Germline V gives CDR1 MNHEY, CDR2 SMNVEV (reference sequence). Here the CDR3 reads CASSFTGTTKGVTQYF. CDR3 coding DNA: TGTGCCAGCAGTTTTACCGGGACAACAAAAGGGGTGACCCAGTACTTC.